This T cell receptor (beta chain) was documented in a study of blood T cell repertoires in COVID-19. Study-wide background: Italy, Spain and the United States were the sources of the convalescent and acute COVID-19 samples. Sample material is recorded as cDNA or gDNA derived from T cells, B-cell-depleted T cells, or PBMCs.

How the authors handled the data: Counts of nucleated cells, estimated from reference gene primer amplification, were obtained. Some clones are missing from TCRdb's copy, which holds only in-frame ones; the method was immunoSEQ multiplex PCR. The D gene and trimming were derived from the DNA, and the V and J assignments and clone size from that table. The data hold about 190,000 clones, with over 70% observed a single time. The sequenced sample consisted of peripheral blood. The clonotype originates from a man in his sixties with acute or convalescent COVID-19.

CDR3 amino acids: CASSQETGTSPLNEQFF. The DNA for the CDR3 is TGCGCCAGCAGCCAGGAAACCGGGACTAGCCCCTTAAATGAGCAGTTCTTC. The chain employs TRBV4-1 and TRBJ2-1; TRBD2 agrees at 9 bases. This CDR3 contains 17 residues. CDR1 is MGHRA and CDR2 is YSYEKL in the germline V gene. The junction had 13 bases not matched to a gene; V was cut back by 3 bases and J by 7 bases.